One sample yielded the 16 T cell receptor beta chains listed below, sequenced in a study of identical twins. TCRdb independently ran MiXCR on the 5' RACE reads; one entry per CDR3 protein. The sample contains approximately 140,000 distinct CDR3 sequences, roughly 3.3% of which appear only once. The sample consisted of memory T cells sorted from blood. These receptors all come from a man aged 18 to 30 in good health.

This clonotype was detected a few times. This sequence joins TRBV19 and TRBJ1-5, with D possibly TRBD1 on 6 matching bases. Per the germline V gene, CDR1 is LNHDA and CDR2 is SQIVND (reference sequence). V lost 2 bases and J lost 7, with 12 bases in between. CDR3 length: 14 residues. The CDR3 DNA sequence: TGTGCCAGTAGTATACGGACAGTTCACCAGCCCCAGCATTTT. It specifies CASSIRTVHQPQHF. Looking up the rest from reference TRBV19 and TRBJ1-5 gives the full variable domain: DGGITQSPKYLFRKEGQNVTLSCEQNLNHDAMYWYRQDPGQGLRLIYYSQIVNDFQKGDIAEGYSVSREKKESFPLTVTSAQKNPTAFYLCASSIRTVHQPQHFGDGTRLSIL.

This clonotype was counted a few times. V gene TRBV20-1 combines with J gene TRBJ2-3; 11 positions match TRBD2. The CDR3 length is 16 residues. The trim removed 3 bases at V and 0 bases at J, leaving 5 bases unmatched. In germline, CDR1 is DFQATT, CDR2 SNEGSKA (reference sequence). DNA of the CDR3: TGCAGTGCTAGTCGTCTAGCGGGAGGCAGCACAGATACGCAGTATTTT. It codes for CSASRLAGGSTDTQYF.

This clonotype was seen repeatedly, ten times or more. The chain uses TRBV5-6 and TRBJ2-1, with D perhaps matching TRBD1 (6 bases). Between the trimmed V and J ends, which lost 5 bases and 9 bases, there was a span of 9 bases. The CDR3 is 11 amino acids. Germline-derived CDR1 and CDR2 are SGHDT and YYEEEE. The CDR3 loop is CASRRGGEQFF. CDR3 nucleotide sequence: TGTGCCAGCAGGAGAGGGGGTGAGCAGTTCTTC.

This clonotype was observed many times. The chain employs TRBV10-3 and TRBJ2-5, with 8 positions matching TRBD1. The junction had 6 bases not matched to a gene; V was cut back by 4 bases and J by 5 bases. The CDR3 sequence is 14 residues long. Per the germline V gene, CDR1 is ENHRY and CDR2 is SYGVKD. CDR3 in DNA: TGTGCCATCAGTGTGACAGGGGCTGGGGAGACCCAGTACTTC. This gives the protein CAISVTGAGETQYF.

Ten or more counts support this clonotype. In DNA, the CDR3 is TGCAGTGCTAGAGCCGGGGGAGGAGAAGAAAAACTGTTTTTT. It encodes CSARAGGGEEKLFF. This rearrangement joins TRBV20-1 to TRBJ1-4; D perhaps matches TRBD1 (5 bases). Germline CDR1 is DFQATT and CDR2 is SNEGSKA (reference sequence). The ends were cut back, 1 base at V and 8 bases at J, with 14 bases in the middle. CDR3 size: 14 residues.

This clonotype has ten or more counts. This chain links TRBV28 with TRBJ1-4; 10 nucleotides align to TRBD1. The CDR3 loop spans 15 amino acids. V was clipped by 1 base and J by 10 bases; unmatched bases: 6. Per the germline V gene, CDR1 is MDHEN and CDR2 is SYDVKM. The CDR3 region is CASSLFGQGDGKLFF. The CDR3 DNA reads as TGTGCCAGCAGTTTATTCGGACAGGGGGACGGAAAACTGTTTTTT.

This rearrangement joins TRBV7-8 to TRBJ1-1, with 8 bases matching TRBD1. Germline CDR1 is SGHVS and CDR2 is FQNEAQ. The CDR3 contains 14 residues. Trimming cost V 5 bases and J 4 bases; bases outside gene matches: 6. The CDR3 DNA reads TGTGCCAGCAGCCAAACAGGGGGGGCCACTGAAGCTTTCTTT. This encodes CASSQTGGATEAFF.

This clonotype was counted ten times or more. CDR3 nucleotides: TGTGCCTGGAGTGTCGGGGGGCGCAATCAGCCCCAGCATTTT. It is translated as CAWSVGGRNQPQHF. The J gene is TRBJ1-5, the V gene TRBV30; a possible D gene is TRBD1 (6 bases). Trimming removed 0 bases at V and 2 bases at J, with 8 bases between. The CDR3 contains 14 residues. Germline CDR1 GTSNPN, CDR2 SVGIG (reference sequence).

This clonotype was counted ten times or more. DNA of the CDR3: TGCGCCAGCAGCTCGGGACAGACCTATGGCTACACCTTC. Encoded protein: CASSSGQTYGYTF. The chain has TRBV5-1 and TRBJ1-2; 7 nucleotides align to TRBD1. This CDR3 is built from 13 residues. V was pared by 3 bases and J by 4 bases, with 3 bases of the junction left unmatched. Looked up from germline, CDR1 is SGHRS and CDR2 is YFSETQ. Filled out from reference TRBV5-1 and TRBJ1-2, the complete variable domain reads KAGVTQTPRYLIKTRGQQVTLSCSPISGHRSVSWYQQTPGQGLQFLFEYFSETQRNKGNFPGRFSGRQFSNSRSEMNVSTLELGDSALYLCASSSGQTYGYTFGSGTRLTVV.

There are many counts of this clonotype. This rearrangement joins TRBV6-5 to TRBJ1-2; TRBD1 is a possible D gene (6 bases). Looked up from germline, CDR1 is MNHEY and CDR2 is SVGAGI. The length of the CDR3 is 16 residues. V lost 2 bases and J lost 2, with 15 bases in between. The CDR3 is CASSYPRGGTNYGYTF. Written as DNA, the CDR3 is TGTGCCAGCAGTTACCCCAGGGGAGGGACAAACTATGGCTACACCTTC.

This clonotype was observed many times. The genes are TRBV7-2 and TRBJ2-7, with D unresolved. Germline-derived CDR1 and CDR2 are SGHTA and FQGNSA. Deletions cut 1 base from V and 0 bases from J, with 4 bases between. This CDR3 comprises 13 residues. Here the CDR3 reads CASSLGHSYEQYF. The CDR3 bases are TGTGCCAGCAGCTTAGGACACTCCTACGAGCAGTACTTC.

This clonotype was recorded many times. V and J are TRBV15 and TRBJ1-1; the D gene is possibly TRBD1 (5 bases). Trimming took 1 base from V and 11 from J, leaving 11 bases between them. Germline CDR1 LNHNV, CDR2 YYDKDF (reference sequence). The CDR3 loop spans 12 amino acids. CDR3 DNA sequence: TGTGCCACCAGCAGAGGGGACCGTGGGGCTTTCTTT. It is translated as CATSRGDRGAFF.

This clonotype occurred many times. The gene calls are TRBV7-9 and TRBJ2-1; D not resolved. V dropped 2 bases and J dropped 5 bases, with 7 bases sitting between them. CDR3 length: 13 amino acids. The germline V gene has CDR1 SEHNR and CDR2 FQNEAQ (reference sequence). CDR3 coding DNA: TGTGCCAGCAGCTTATCGAGCGACAATGAGCAGTTCTTC. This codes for CASSLSSDNEQFF.

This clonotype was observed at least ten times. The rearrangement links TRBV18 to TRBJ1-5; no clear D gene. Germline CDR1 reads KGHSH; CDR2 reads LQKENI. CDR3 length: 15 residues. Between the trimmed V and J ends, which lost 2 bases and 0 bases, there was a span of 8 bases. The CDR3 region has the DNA TGTGCCAGCTCACCATTCCGGGATAGCAATCAGCCCCAGCATTTT. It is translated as CASSPFRDSNQPQHF.

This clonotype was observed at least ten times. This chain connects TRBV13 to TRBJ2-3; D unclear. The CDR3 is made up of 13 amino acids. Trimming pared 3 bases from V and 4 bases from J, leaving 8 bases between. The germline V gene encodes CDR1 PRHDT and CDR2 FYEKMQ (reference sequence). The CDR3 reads CASSFRNADTQYF. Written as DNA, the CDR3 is TGTGCCAGCAGCTTTAGAAATGCAGATACGCAGTATTTT. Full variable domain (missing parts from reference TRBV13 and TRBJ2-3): AAGVIQSPRHLIKEKRETATLKCYPIPRHDTVYWYQQGPGQDPQFLISFYEKMQSDKGSIPDRFSAQQFSDYHSELNMSSLELGDSALYFCASSFRNADTQYFGPGTRLTVL.

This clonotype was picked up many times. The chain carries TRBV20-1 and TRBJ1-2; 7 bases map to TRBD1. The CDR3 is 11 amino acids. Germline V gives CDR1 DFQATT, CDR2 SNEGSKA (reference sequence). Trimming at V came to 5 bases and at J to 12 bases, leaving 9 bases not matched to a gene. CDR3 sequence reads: CSAETGTVNTF. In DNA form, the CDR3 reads TGCAGTGCTGAAACCGGGACAGTTAACACCTTC.